The present entry profiles one T cell receptor (beta chain) with its context. The sample originates from a study of blood T cell repertoires in COVID-19. The wider study: Acute and convalescent COVID-19 specimens originated in the United States, Italy and Spain. From T cells, B-cell-depleted T cells, or PBMCs came the material, which was cDNA or gDNA.

Original handling: Reference gene primer amplification yielded estimated nucleated cell counts. Clones were sequenced by immunoSEQ multiplex PCR, and TCRdb holds only the in-frame ones, with some missing. That table is the source of V, J and clone size, and D and trimming were worked out from the DNA. The sample consists of 90,000 to 150,000 clones, approximately 80% of them appearing once. With 4 bases removed from V and 2 bases from J, the gap between germline ends came to 9 bases. The CDR3 extends over 13 amino acids. The V gene's germline CDR1 is SGHNT and CDR2 YYREEE (reference sequence). Sequencing was performed on peripheral blood. J is TRBJ1-1 and V is TRBV5-4, with no clear D. This clonotype was obtained from a man between 65 and 85 years old with acute or convalescent COVID-19. The CDR3 reads CASSQDTNTEAFF. The DNA of the CDR3 is TGTGCCAGCAGCCAAGACACTAACACTGAAGCTTTCTTT.